These T cell receptor beta chains were read from a single sample in a study of identical twins' blood T cells. TCRdb reanalysed the 5' RACE reads using MiXCR and keeps one entry per CDR3 protein. The sample has fewer than 450,000 distinct CDR3 sequences; roughly 30% are singletons. Sequenced: PBMCs. These TCRs come from a woman aged 18-55 years in good health. Both conserved end residues are part of each CDR3. D genes are given only for firm matches.

v_gene,d_gene,CDR3aa
TRBV5-6,TRBD1,CASSPLRQGRGEAFF
TRBV7-9,TRBD2,CASKTSGINEQFF
TRBV29-1,.,CSDTRTYGYTF
TRBV9,.,CASSIDLGNNEQFF
TRBV29-1,.,CSVEVGKPYEQYF
TRBV7-7,.,CASSPRVIPYNEQFF
TRBV3-1,.,CASSQEGRGNTIYF
TRBV6-5,TRBD1,CASKTGVPAGELFF
TRBV9,.,CASSPQALDNEQYF
TRBV19,TRBD2,CASSELSSGSYNEQFF
TRBV20-1,.,CSAPPSDEQFF
TRBV11-2,.,CTSSGAGNTIYF
TRBV10-3,.,CATGQESNQPQHF
TRBV20-1,.,CSARVGYTF
TRBV11-2,.,CASSRHREPSEAFF
TRBV6-5,TRBD2,CASSAGLSYNEQFF
TRBV5-1,.,CASSLELGAQYF
TRBV7-2,.,CASTLQGVDGYTF
TRBV20-1,.,CSASVGGLDGQFF
TRBV7-9,.,CASSENQDGTEAFF
TRBV20-1,.,CSARDSYGETQYF
TRBV24-1,.,CATIRDPGTGELFF
TRBV7-9,.,CASSLASTGTEAFF
TRBV7-9,.,CASSSVNQETQYF
TRBV5-1,TRBD1,CASSLGTVGLLTYEQYF
TRBV12-3/TRBV12-4,.,CASSLTQLEAFF
TRBV24-1,.,CATSDNGNQPQHF
TRBV21-1,.,CASSWVVPGQPNTRELFF
TRBV5-6,.,CASSSFTAYGYTF
TRBV12-3/TRBV12-4,.,CASSLRGLNTEAFF
TRBV19,TRBD1,CASSIIDREPEAFF
TRBV20-1,.,CSARQLGENIQYF
TRBV19,.,CASSLRRGKDNQPQHF
TRBV20-1,.,CSATDAGTGNTIYF
TRBV29-1,TRBD1,CSTTGGSYTDTQYF
TRBV10-3,.,CAISESGRLPGNTIYF